This T cell receptor beta chain appears in the sequencing data of a study of T cells in Graves' hyperthyroidism and ophthalmopathy. Study at large: Peripheral blood was collected at initial diagnosis, before any treatment.

Amplification of TCR beta CDR3 regions used RNA as the template. An initial round of RT-PCR targeting the TCR CDR3 relied on the HTBI primer set. MiXCR, run by TCRdb on the multiplex PCR reads, gives a single entry per CDR3 protein. The repertoire holds about 350,000 distinct CDR3 sequences, with 11% to 15% as singletons. The ends were cut back, 3 bases at V and 6 bases at J, with 17 bases in the middle. The germline gives CDR1 LNHDA, CDR2 SQIVND (reference sequence). The CDR3 consists of 15 residues. Stability of Graves' hyperthyroidism was defined as absent ophthalmopathy progression within 18 months. PBMCs came from more than 9 ml fresh peripheral blood. Study conclusions and caveats: Most clonotypes expanded in the thyroid (above 0.001) were also present in blood.

Turning to this clonotype: Its specificity is unknown.

The TCR sequence derives from a young woman with Graves' hyperthyroidism. Sequencing used blood. The gene calls are TRBV19 and TRBJ1-1; no definite D call. CDR3 in amino acids: CASSMHRLSVSEAFF. CDR3 nucleotides: TGTGCCAGTAGTATGCACCGCCTGTCTGTCTCTGAAGCTTTCTTT.